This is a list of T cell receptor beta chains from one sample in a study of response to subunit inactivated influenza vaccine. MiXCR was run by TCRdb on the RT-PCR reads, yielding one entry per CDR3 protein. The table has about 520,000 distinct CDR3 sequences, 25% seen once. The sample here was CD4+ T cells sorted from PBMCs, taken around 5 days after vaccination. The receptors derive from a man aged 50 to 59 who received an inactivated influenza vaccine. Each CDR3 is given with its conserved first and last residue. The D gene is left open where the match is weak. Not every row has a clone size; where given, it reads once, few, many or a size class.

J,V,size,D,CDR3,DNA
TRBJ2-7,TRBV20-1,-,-,CSATPHEQYF,TGCAGTGCTACTCCTCACGAGCAGTACTTC
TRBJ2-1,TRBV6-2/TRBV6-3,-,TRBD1,CASRMVIGQGAWYNEQFF,TGTGCCAGCAGGATGGTAATAGGACAGGGGGCTTGGTACAATGAGCAGTTCTTC
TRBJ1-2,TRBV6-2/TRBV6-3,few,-,CASSSLQGFGYTF,TGTGCCAGCAGTTCGCTCCAGGGGTTCGGCTACACCTTC
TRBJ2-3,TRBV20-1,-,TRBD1,CSASTGARVTHTQYF,TGCAGTGCTAGTACAGGGGCGCGGGTGACCCATACGCAGTATTTT
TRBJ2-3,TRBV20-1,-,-,CSASCPGRSTDTQYF,TGCAGTGCCAGTTGTCCCGGACGGAGCACAGATACGCAGTATTTT
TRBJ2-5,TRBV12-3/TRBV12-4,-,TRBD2,CASSPPPRGEAQYF,TGTGCCAGCAGCCCTCCCCCTCGGGGGGAGGCCCAGTACTTC
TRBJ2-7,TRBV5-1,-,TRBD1,CASSSLPTGDYEQYF,TGCGCCAGCAGCTCCCTACCGACAGGGGACTACGAGCAGTACTTC
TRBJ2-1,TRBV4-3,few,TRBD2,CASSQGPGLAGVDEQFF,TGCGCCAGCAGCCAGGGACCGGGACTAGCGGGAGTTGATGAGCAGTTCTTC
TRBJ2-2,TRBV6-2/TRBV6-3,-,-,CASTGTSTGELFF,TGTGCCAGCACCGGGACTTCAACCGGGGAGCTGTTTTTT
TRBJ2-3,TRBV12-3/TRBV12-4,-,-,CASSKRGFRRTDTQYF,TGTGCCAGCAGTAAACGAGGGTTTAGGAGGACAGATACGCAGTATTTT
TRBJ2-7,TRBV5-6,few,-,CASSRGRRATYEQYF,TGTGCCAGCAGCCGGGGCCGCAGGGCTACCTACGAGCAGTACTTC
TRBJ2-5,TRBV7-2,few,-,CASSLTRGLQETQYF,TGTGCCAGCAGCTTGACAAGGGGATTACAAGAGACCCAGTACTTC
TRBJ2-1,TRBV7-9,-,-,CASSLESPANEQFF,TGTGCCAGCAGCTTAGAATCCCCAGCCAATGAGCAGTTCTTC
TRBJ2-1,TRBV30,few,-,CAWSVLGLADEQFF,TGTGCCTGGAGTGTGCTTGGGCTAGCCGATGAGCAGTTCTTC
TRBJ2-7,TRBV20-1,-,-,CSARDLGSPSYEQYF,TGCAGTGCTAGAGATTTAGGCAGTCCCTCCTACGAGCAGTACTTC
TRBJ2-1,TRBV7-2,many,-,CASSLSNTGSQQFF,TGTGCCAGCAGCCTCAGTAATACAGGATCCCAGCAGTTCTTC
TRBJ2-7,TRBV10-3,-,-,CAISQSTTRGGYEQYF,TGTGCCATCAGTCAGTCGACGACTAGAGGGGGCTACGAGCAGTACTTC
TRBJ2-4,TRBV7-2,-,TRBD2,CASSLMRGGFKNIQYF,TGTGCCAGCAGCTTAATGCGGGGGGGTTTTAAAAACATTCAGTACTTC
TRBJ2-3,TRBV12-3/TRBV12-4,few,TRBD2,CASSKRTSGSTDTQYF,TGTGCCAGCAGTAAAAGGACTAGCGGCAGCACAGATACGCAGTATTTT
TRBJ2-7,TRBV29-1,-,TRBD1,CSAGSPKGAEQYF,TGCAGCGCTGGGTCCCCTAAGGGGGCCGAGCAGTACTTC
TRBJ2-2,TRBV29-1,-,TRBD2,CSVGSGGQTGELFF,TGCAGCGTTGGGTCGGGGGGGCAAACCGGGGAGCTGTTTTTT
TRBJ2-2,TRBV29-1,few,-,CSVEERRRGNTGELFF,TGCAGCGTTGAAGAAAGGCGCAGGGGGAACACCGGGGAGCTGTTTTTT
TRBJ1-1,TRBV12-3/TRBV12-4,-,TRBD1,CASSFLPGTGNTEAFF,TGTGCCAGCAGTTTTTTGCCCGGGACAGGGAACACTGAAGCTTTCTTT
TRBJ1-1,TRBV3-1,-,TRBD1,CASSPGQGVTEAFF,TGTGCCAGCAGCCCAGGACAGGGGGTTACTGAAGCTTTCTTT
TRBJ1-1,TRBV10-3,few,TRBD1,CAISEGTGAMNTEAFF,TGTGCCATCAGTGAGGGAACAGGGGCCATGAACACTGAAGCTTTCTTT
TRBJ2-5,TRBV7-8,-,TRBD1,CASSSTGKQTQYF,TGTGCCAGCAGCTCGACAGGGAAACAGACCCAGTACTTC
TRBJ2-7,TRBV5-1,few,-,CASSLPSGSYEQYF,TGCGCCAGCAGCCTCCCGTCGGGCTCCTACGAGCAGTACTTC
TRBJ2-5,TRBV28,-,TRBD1,CASSTGGMEETQYF,TGTGCCAGCAGCACAGGGGGGATGGAAGAGACCCAGTACTTC
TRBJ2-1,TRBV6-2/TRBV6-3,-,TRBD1,CASSADRVTYNEQFF,TGTGCCAGCAGCGCGGACAGGGTCACGTACAATGAGCAGTTCTTC
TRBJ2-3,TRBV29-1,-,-,CSVEGGWSTDTQYF,TGCAGCGTTGAAGGGGGATGGTCCACAGATACGCAGTATTTT
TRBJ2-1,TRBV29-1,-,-,CSVGGQSNEQFF,TGCAGCGTTGGAGGACAGTCCAATGAGCAGTTCTTC
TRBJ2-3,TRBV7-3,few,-,CASSSLGTFTDTQYF,TGTGCCAGCAGTTCTCTCGGGACTTTTACAGATACGCAGTATTTT
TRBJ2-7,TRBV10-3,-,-,CAISESASLGNEQYF,TGTGCCATCAGTGAGTCGGCCTCGCTAGGCAACGAGCAGTACTTC
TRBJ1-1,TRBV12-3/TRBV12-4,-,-,CASSFSGSILKVPFF,TGTGCCAGCAGTTTCTCAGGGAGCATCCTTAAGGTTCCTTTCTTT
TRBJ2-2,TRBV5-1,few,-,CASSLGAKPNTGELFF,TGCGCCAGCAGCTTGGGTGCGAAACCAAACACCGGGGAGCTGTTTTTT
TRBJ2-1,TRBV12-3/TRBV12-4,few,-,CASSQDYEQFF,TGTGCCAGCAGCCAAGATTATGAGCAGTTCTTC
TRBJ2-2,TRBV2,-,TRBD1,CASQGQGRNPGELFF,TGTGCCAGCCAAGGACAGGGGAGGAACCCCGGGGAGCTGTTTTTT
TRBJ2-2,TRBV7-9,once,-,CASSRGGGTGELFF,TGTGCCAGCAGCCGAGGTGGTGGTACCGGGGAGCTGTTTTTT
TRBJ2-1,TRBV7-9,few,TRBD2,CASSWTRSNEQFF,TGTGCCAGCAGCTGGACTAGATCCAATGAGCAGTTCTTC
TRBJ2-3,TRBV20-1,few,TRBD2,CSARDGSGAQGTQYF,TGCAGTGCTAGAGATGGTAGCGGGGCCCAGGGTACGCAGTATTTT
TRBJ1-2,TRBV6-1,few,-,CASREKRTERLYGYTF,TGTGCCAGCAGAGAAAAAAGGACAGAACGGCTCTATGGCTACACCTTC
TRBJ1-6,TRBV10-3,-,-,CAISEDYNSPLYF,TGTGCCATCAGTGAGGACTATAATTCACCCCTCTACTTT
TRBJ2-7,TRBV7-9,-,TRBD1,CASSRTGFAYEQYF,TGTGCCAGCAGCCGGACAGGGTTCGCCTACGAGCAGTACTTC
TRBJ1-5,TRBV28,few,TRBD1,CASSSPGQGTGNQPQHF,TGTGCCAGCAGTTCCCCGGGACAGGGTACAGGCAATCAGCCCCAGCATTTT